These T cell receptor beta chains were read from a single sample in a study of T-cell memory formation after mild COVID-19. TCRdb independently ran MiXCR on the 5' RACE reads; one entry per CDR3 protein. Seen here are about 560,000 distinct CDR3 sequences, less than 25% observed once, and the top ten hold about 8.4%. The sequencing sample was made of PBMCs or a T cell subset sorted from them (not recorded which). The receptor source for this set is an adult woman who had mild COVID-19 (a few samples of this study predate the infection). Cell type and time point are not known. CDR3s include the opening cysteine and the closing phenylalanine or tryptophan.

j_gene | v_gene | CDR3aa
TRBJ2-1 | TRBV25-1 | CASSDTSGRAPYNEQFF
TRBJ2-1 | TRBV4-1 | CASSQESYNEQFF
TRBJ2-7 | TRBV29-1 | CSVGFGQGEQYF
TRBJ1-4 | TRBV15 | CATSREGAVDEKLFF
TRBJ1-1 | TRBV7-8 | CASSLKRTGRGTEAFF
TRBJ2-3 | TRBV7-9 | CASSLATTDTQYF
TRBJ2-7 | TRBV18 | CASSPRDTYEQYF
TRBJ2-3 | TRBV9 | CASSVDRVVTDTQYF
TRBJ2-2 | TRBV7-6 | CASSPRQGRNTGELFF
TRBJ1-6 | TRBV5-1 | CASRKAPGQINSPLHF
TRBJ2-1 | TRBV7-9 | CASSTRQTLHNEQFF
TRBJ1-1 | TRBV18 | CASSQLRDRNTEAFF
TRBJ2-7 | TRBV6-2/TRBV6-3 | CASSYPSWGSVTYEQYF
TRBJ1-2 | TRBV12-3/TRBV12-4 | CASSLQQTKIYGYTF
TRBJ2-7 | TRBV5-5 | CASSSDRQGNYEQYF
TRBJ2-1 | TRBV4-2 | CASRNWGGKYNEQFF
TRBJ2-7 | TRBV3-1 | CASSLGLTTEQYF
TRBJ1-6 | TRBV5-4 | CASSSARLSGNSPLHF
TRBJ1-6 | TRBV19 | CASTLTGVNSPLHF
TRBJ2-1 | TRBV10-3 | CAISLAGTTGDEQFF
TRBJ2-1 | TRBV5-5 | CASSFTSGGAYEQFF
TRBJ2-7 | TRBV20-1 | CSARDPRGSWEQYF
TRBJ2-6 | TRBV20-1 | CSARDSLSGANVLTF
TRBJ2-3 | TRBV7-2 | CASSLAEYSQIVGYHTQYF
TRBJ2-3 | TRBV5-4 | CASSLPTGADTQYF
TRBJ2-1 | TRBV12-3/TRBV12-4 | CASSWGEGSNEQFF
TRBJ2-2 | TRBV15 | CATLPELANTGELFF
TRBJ2-4 | TRBV6-4 | CASSDGRIAKNIQYF
TRBJ1-2 | TRBV20-1 | CSAPLQGSGYTF
TRBJ2-3 | TRBV7-2 | CASSFSGRGSADTQYF
TRBJ2-5 | TRBV15 | CATSREGSQETQYF
TRBJ1-4 | TRBV12-3/TRBV12-4 | CASSFSPPDSLHLLFF
TRBJ2-7 | TRBV3-1 | CASSRGRENEQYF
TRBJ2-3 | TRBV15 | CATSAPTGRSADTQYF
TRBJ1-3 | TRBV5-6 | CASSLINGNTIYF
TRBJ1-1 | TRBV24-1 | CATSNGASEAFF
TRBJ1-1 | TRBV5-1 | CASSLVPGGVTEAFF
TRBJ2-5 | TRBV12-3/TRBV12-4 | CASSRTSGGPSQETQYF
TRBJ2-1 | TRBV4-2 | CASSQEDVLAGYNEQFF
TRBJ2-3 | TRBV12-3/TRBV12-4 | CASSRPGAPSTDTQYF
TRBJ1-1 | TRBV29-1 | CSVGQLNTEAFF
TRBJ1-1 | TRBV7-9 | CASSLALSQGAITEAFF
TRBJ2-3 | TRBV24-1 | CATSEAATDTQYF
TRBJ2-1 | TRBV7-8 | CASSFDRDRGHEQFF
TRBJ2-6 | TRBV2 | CASRLTGSGANVLTF
TRBJ2-7 | TRBV27 | CASSSVAGTYEQYF
TRBJ1-2 | TRBV7-9 | CASSLAQVTNYGYTF
TRBJ1-1 | TRBV6-5 | CASRPERRAEAFF
TRBJ2-2 | TRBV14 | CASSQDRGRTGELFF
TRBJ2-5 | TRBV5-1 | CASSLPGQALQETQYF
TRBJ1-1 | TRBV5-5 | CASSLERDTEAFF
TRBJ2-5 | TRBV19 | CASSIQAGETQYF
TRBJ1-4 | TRBV15 | CATSRDLSSGSFETNEKLFF
TRBJ2-2 | TRBV3-1 | CASSTRQSGELFF